The 23 T cell receptor beta chains listed next were all sequenced from one sample in a study of OX40 agonist ivuxolimab in advanced cancers. TCRdb's copy holds only in-frame clones and misses some; the assay was immunoSEQ multiplex PCR. The sample includes around 68,000 clones, 86% of them seen just once. This specimen was CD4+ or CD8+ T cells sorted from blood, taken in a trial of the OX40 agonist ivuxolimab. The receptors here all came from an adult with an advanced solid tumor such as melanoma, head and neck, liver or kidney cancer.

This clone showed up just a few times. The chain has TRBV15 and TRBJ2-1; D remains unclear. This CDR3 spans 16 amino acids. The V gene lost 1 base and the J gene lost 2 bases, with 12 bases spanning the gap. The germline V gene has CDR1 LNHNV and CDR2 YYDKDF (reference sequence). The CDR3 sequence: CATSRVGRGTYNEQFF. The CDR3 DNA follows: TGTGCCACCAGCAGAGTAGGGCGTGGTACCTACAATGAGCAGTTCTTC.

The chain carries TRBV5-1 and TRBJ2-1; 13 bases align to TRBD2. This CDR3 is 17 amino acids long. Germline loops: CDR1 SGHRS, CDR2 YFSETQ. Trimming took 2 bases from V and 1 from J; bases not matched to a gene: 3. CDR3 nucleotides: TGCGCCAGCAGCTTCGGACTAGCGGGAGCGTCCTACAATGAGCAGTTCTTC. It yields the protein CASSFGLAGASYNEQFF.

The rearrangement links TRBV7-3 to TRBJ2-2, with 9 positions matching TRBD2. CDR3 size: 15 residues. Per the germline V gene, CDR1 is SGHTA and CDR2 is FQGTGA. Trimming cost V 5 bases and J 5 bases; bases outside gene matches: 6. The CDR3 region is CASSAYSGSTGELFF. CDR3 DNA: TGTGCCAGCAGCGCTTATAGCGGGAGTACCGGGGAGCTGTTTTTT.

The chain carries TRBV10-1 and TRBJ1-2; 7 positions match TRBD1. With 0 bases clipped from V and 0 bases from J, the junction kept 7 bases outside the gene matches. From germline, CDR1 is WNHNN and CDR2 SYGVQD (reference sequence). The CDR3 spans 17 residues. In nucleotides, the CDR3 is TGCGCCAGCAGTGAGTCTGGGACGGGGACAGCTAACTATGGCTACACCTTC. This sequence encodes CASSESGTGTANYGYTF.

This chain links TRBV28 with TRBJ1-1; D unclear. Trimming took 6 bases from V and 4 from J, leaving 15 bases between them. The CDR3 consists of 14 residues. The germline V gene encodes CDR1 MDHEN and CDR2 SYDVKM. The CDR3, as DNA: TGTGCCAGCAGCCTCCACAGCGGAGGCACTGAAGCTTTCTTT. Protein product: CASSLHSGGTEAFF. The full variable domain, with the rest looked up from reference TRBV28 and TRBJ1-1, is DVKVTQSSRYLVKRTGEKVFLECVQDMDHENMFWYRQDPGLGLRLIYFSYDVKMKEKGDIPEGYSVSREKKERFSLILESASTNQTSMYLCASSLHSGGTEAFFGQGTRLTVV.

The rearrangement joins TRBV7-9 to TRBJ2-3; 12 bases are a match to TRBD1. Germline V gene lookup returns CDR1 SEHNR and CDR2 FQNEAQ (reference sequence). This CDR3 comprises 14 residues. Trimming at V came to 7 bases and at J to 6 bases, leaving 5 bases not matched to a gene. The CDR3 loop is CASTSGQGADTQYF. The CDR3 nucleotides read TGTGCCAGCACCTCGGGACAGGGGGCGGATACGCAGTATTTT. Full variable domain (missing parts from reference TRBV7-9 and TRBJ2-3): DTGVSQNPRHKITKRGQNVTFRCDPISEHNRLYWYRQTLGQGPEFLTYFQNEAQLEKSRLLSDRFSAERPKGSFSTLEIQRTEQGDSAMYLCASTSGQGADTQYFGPGTRLTVL.

The chain combines TRBV30 with TRBJ1-2; D unresolved. V dropped 4 bases and J dropped 2 bases, with 14 bases sitting between them. The CDR3 is 14 residues long. The germline gives CDR1 GTSNPN, CDR2 SVGIG (reference sequence). CDR3 residues: CAWTESRLNYGYTF. The CDR3, as DNA: TGTGCCTGGACGGAAAGCCGGTTAAACTATGGCTACACCTTC.

The CDR3 sequence: CASGASRRQYF. The CDR3 DNA sequence: TGTGCCAGCGGGGCTAGCAGACGGCAGTATTTT. V and J are TRBV21-1 and TRBJ2-3. TRBV21-1 counts as a pseudogene. This CDR3 region has 11 residues.

The rearrangement uses TRBV14 and TRBJ2-7; D is uncertain. V was trimmed by 2 bases and J by 1 base, leaving 21 bases between them. Germline lookup yields CDR1 SGHDN and CDR2 FVKESK. The CDR3 is made up of 18 amino acids. Here the CDR3 DNA reads TGTGCCAGCAGCCAATGGGCCCCAACTACACAAAAATCCTACGAGCAGTACTTC. This translates into CASSQWAPTTQKSYEQYF.

This clone occurred once. Other DNA sequences in the same sample also yield this CDR3. The V and J genes are TRBV19 and TRBJ1-4; 7 nucleotides agree with TRBD1. The CDR3 sequence is 15 residues long. The V segment lost 4 bases and the J segment 0 bases; nucleotides outside the gene matches: 2. Looked up from germline, CDR1 is LNHDA and CDR2 is SQIVND (reference sequence). Written as DNA, the CDR3 is TGTGCCAGTAGTAGAGGACAGGCAACTAATGAAAAACTGTTTTTT. As protein: CASSRGQATNEKLFF.

The chain has TRBV13 and TRBJ1-2, with D maybe TRBD1 (5 bases). This CDR3 spans 14 amino acids. Germline V gives CDR1 PRHDT, CDR2 FYEKMQ (reference sequence). Trimming shortened V by 3 bases and J by 3 bases, and 11 bases separated the two germline ends. In DNA form, the CDR3 reads TGTGCCAGCAGCTTGCGGGCAGGGCACTATGGCTACACCTTC. Its protein product is CASSLRAGHYGYTF.

The chain is built from TRBV5-1 and TRBJ2-5; no firm D call. This CDR3 is built from 13 residues. V was shortened by 4 bases and J by 7 bases, with 14 bases between the two germline ends. Germline V CDR1 and CDR2: SGHRS, YFSETQ. The CDR3 region is CASSEGSGGTQYF. CDR3 in DNA: TGCGCCAGCAGCGAAGGGTCGGGTGGGACCCAGTACTTC. Filled out from reference TRBV5-1 and TRBJ2-5, the complete variable domain reads KAGVTQTPRYLIKTRGQQVTLSCSPISGHRSVSWYQQTPGQGLQFLFEYFSETQRNKGNFPGRFSGRQFSNSRSEMNVSTLELGDSALYLCASSEGSGGTQYFGPGTRLLVL.

This clone was counted only a few times. The chain has TRBV5-6 and TRBJ2-7; D not resolved. Trimming removed 4 bases from V and 3 bases from J, with 5 bases in between. Germline V gene data show CDR1 as SGHDT and CDR2 as YYEEEE. There are 11 residues in the CDR3. Written as DNA, the CDR3 is TGTGCCAGCAGCGTACACTACGAGCAGTACTTC. This codes for CASSVHYEQYF.

In nucleotides, the CDR3 is TGCGCCAGCAGCTGGACAGCAACTAATGAAAAACTGTTTTTT. Protein product: CASSWTATNEKLFF. The chain employs TRBV5-1 and TRBJ1-4, with a tentative D call TRBD1 (6 bases). Trimming shortened V by 3 bases and J by 0 bases, and 6 bases separated the two germline ends. Germline V CDR1 and CDR2: SGHRS, YFSETQ. The length of the CDR3 is 14 residues.

The chain employs TRBV28 and TRBJ2-1; 7 positions agree with TRBD2. CDR3 size: 16 residues. The V and J ends lost 1 base and 7 bases, in that order; junction bases with no gene match: 10. CDR1 MDHEN and CDR2 SYDVKM come from the germline V gene. CDR3 nucleotide sequence: TGTGCCAGCAGTTTATTCGCGGGAGTGCTTAGAAATGAGCAGTTCTTC. Its translation: CASSLFAGVLRNEQFF.

The chain is built from TRBV12-5 and TRBJ2-1; no definite D call. The length of the CDR3 is 12 residues. Germline V CDR1 and CDR2: LGHNT, FRNRAP. V was trimmed by 2 bases and J by 1 base, leaving 0 bases between them. The CDR3 is CASGLSYNEQFF. CDR3 nucleotides: TGTGCTAGTGGTTTGTCCTACAATGAGCAGTTCTTC.

The chain uses TRBV18 and TRBJ1-1, with TRBD1 matching 8 bases. J gave up 2 bases and V 6 bases, and 8 bases lay outside the gene matches. This CDR3 has 15 amino acids. CDR1 and CDR2 from the germline V gene are KGHSH and LQKENI. The CDR3: CASSRGQGRNTEAFF. CDR3 DNA sequence: TGTGCCAGCTCGCGAGGACAGGGTCGCAACACTGAAGCTTTCTTT.

In its sample, this clone was seen once. The chain links TRBV5-1 to TRBJ2-1; D is perhaps TRBD2 (6 bases). The V gene lost 7 bases and the J gene lost 6 bases, with 17 bases spanning the gap. The CDR3 runs to 14 residues. Germline CDR1 and CDR2: SGHRS and YFSETQ. Here the CDR3 reads CASHITGESNEQFF. Written as DNA, the CDR3 is TGCGCCAGCCATATCACGGGAGAGAGCAATGAGCAGTTCTTC.

The V and J genes are TRBV27 and TRBJ2-5; TRBD2 matches at 7 bases. The CDR3 spans 15 residues. The V gene's germline CDR1 is MNHEY and CDR2 SMNVEV (reference sequence). V was clipped by 6 bases and J by 3 bases; unmatched bases: 10. CDR3 protein: CASRYTGGREETQYF. CDR3 DNA: TGTGCCAGCAGATATACGGGCGGGAGAGAAGAGACCCAGTACTTC.

The CDR3 sequence: CASTTGTGNGYTF. CDR3 nucleotide sequence: TGCGCCAGCACCACCGGGACAGGGAATGGCTACACCTTC. This chain uses TRBV5-1 with TRBJ1-2; 9 bases line up with TRBD1. The J segment lost 6 bases and the V segment lost 6 bases, leaving 6 bases of the junction unmatched. Germline values: CDR1 SGHRS, CDR2 YFSETQ. The CDR3 contains 13 residues.

The V gene is TRBV19, the J gene TRBJ1-5; the D gene is possibly TRBD1 (5 bases). This CDR3 is 14 amino acids long. The V end was cut by 8 bases, the J end by 2 bases, with 13 bases between. Germline assignment: CDR1 LNHDA and CDR2 SQIVND (reference sequence). CDR3: CASSQASGNQPQHF. The CDR3 region has the DNA TGTGCCAGTTCACAGGCAAGCGGCAATCAGCCCCAGCATTTT.

The genes are TRBV7-2 and TRBJ2-5, with 10 bases lining up with TRBD2. J lost 5 bases, V lost 5 bases, and 2 bases had no gene match. This CDR3 has 13 residues. From germline, CDR1 is SGHTA and CDR2 FQGNSA. CDR3 bases: TGTGCCAGCAGCCAGGGACTAGCGGAGACCCAGTACTTC. It translates to CASSQGLAETQYF.

The J gene is TRBJ2-3, the V gene TRBV7-9; TRBD2 matches 14 bases. The germline gives CDR1 SEHNR, CDR2 FQNEAQ (reference sequence). The CDR3 is made up of 16 amino acids. The V segment lost 4 bases and the J segment 5 bases; nucleotides outside the gene matches: 5. CDR3 residues: CASSSGLAGVLDTQYF. DNA for the CDR3: TGTGCCAGCAGCTCGGGACTAGCGGGAGTGTTAGATACGCAGTATTTT.